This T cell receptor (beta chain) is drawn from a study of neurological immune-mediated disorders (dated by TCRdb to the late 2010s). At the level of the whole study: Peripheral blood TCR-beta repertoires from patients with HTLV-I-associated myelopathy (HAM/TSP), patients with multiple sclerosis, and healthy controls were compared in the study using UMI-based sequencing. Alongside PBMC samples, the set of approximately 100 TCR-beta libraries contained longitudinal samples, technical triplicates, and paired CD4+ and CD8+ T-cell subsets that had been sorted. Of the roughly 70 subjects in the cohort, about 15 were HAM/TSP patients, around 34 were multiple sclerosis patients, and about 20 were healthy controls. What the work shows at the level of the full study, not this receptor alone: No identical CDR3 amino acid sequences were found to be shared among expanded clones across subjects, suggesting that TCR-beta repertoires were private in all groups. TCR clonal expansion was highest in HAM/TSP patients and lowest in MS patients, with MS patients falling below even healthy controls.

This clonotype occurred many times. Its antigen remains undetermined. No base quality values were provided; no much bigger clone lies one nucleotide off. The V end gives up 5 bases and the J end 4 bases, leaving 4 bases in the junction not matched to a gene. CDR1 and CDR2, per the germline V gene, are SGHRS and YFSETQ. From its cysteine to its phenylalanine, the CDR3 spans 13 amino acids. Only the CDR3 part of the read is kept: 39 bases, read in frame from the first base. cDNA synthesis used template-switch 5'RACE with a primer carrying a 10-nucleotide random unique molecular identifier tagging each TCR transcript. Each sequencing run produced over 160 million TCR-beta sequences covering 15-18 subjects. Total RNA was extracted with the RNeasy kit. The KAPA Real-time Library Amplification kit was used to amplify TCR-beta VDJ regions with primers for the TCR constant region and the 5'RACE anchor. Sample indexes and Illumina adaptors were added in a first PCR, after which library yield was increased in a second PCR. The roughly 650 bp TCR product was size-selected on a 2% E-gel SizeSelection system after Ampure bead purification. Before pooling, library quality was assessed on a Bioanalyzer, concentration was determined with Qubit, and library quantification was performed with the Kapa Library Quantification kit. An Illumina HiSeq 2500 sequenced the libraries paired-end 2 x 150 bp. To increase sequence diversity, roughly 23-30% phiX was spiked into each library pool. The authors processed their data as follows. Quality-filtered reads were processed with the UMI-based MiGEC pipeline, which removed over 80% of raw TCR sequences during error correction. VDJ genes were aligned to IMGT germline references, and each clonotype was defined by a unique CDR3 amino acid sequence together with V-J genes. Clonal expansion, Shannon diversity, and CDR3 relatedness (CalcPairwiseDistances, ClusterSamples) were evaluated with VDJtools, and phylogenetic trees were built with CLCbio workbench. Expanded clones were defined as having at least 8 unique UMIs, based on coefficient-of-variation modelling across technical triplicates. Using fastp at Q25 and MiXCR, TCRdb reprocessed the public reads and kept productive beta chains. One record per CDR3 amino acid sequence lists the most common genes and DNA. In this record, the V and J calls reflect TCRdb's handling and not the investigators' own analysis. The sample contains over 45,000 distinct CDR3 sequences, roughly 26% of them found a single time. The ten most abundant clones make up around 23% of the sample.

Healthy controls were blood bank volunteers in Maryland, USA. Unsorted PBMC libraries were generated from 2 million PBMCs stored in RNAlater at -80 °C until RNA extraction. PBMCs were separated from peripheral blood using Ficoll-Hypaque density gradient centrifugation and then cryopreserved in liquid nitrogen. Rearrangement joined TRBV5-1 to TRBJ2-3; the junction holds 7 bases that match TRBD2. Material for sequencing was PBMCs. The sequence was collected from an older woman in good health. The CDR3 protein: CASSSLAADTQYF. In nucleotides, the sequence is TGCGCCAGCAGTAGCCTAGCGGCAGATACGCAGTATTTT.